The text below deals with one TCR beta chain. The data were obtained in a study of Tregs in tolerant kidney transplant recipients. Measured with immunoSEQ multiplex PCR; TCRdb has only the in-frame clones, and not every one. The sample yields more than 75,000 clones, 80% to 95% seen once. Unstimulated regulatory T cells (CD4+CD25+CD127-), CD4+CD25- non-regulatory cells, CD4 and CD8 cells were FACS-sorted from thawed PBMCs. There are 14 residues in the CDR3. Germline CDR1 reads MNHNS; CDR2 reads SASEGT. V lost 5 bases and J lost 6, with 16 bases in between. V gene TRBV6-1 combines with J gene TRBJ1-2, with a possible D match to TRBD1 (6 bases). The sample here was CD4+ T cells from blood, taken before the transplant. The receptor comes from a human donor who received a combined kidney and bone marrow transplant. The DNA for the CDR3 is TGTGCCAGCAGTATTCAGGGGAGTTCTGATGGCTACACCTTC. Translated, it gives CASSIQGSSDGYTF.